In this sample, the clone carrying this T cell receptor beta chain turned up a few times. Per the germline V gene, CDR1 is SGHVS and CDR2 is FQNEAQ. J was trimmed by 2 bases and V by 8 bases; bases with no gene match: 9. The CDR3 has 15 residues. Method: immunoSEQ multiplex PCR; TCRdb's copy keeps in-frame clones and lacks some. The top ten hold under 12% of the sample, which has some 95,000 clones, approximately 81% seen once. The sample comes from a study of control samples from healthy donors and cancer patients. The chain combines TRBV7-8 with TRBJ2-3; TRBD2 matches at 8 bases. Sequenced input: blood. This sequence originates from a woman aged 25 to 39 in good health. DNA for the CDR3: TGTGCCAGCTGCGGGACTAGTCAGTTCACAGATACGCAGTATTTT. It codes for CASCGTSQFTDTQYF.